This T cell receptor beta chain was sequenced in a study of T cells expressing NK-cell markers. Study-wide background: The TCR beta repertoires originated in sorted CD3+CD56+NKG2C+, CD3+CD56+NKG2C- and CD3+CD56-NKG2C+ T cells.

Generation of TCR beta cDNA was performed by 5'RACE template switching incorporating UMIs. TCRdb re-analyzed the 5' RACE reads; it lists each CDR3 protein once, without DNA. This table lists 350,000 to 500,000 distinct CDR3 sequences. Remarks on this clonotype: The antigen is undetermined.

Germline lookup yields CDR1 MNHEY and CDR2 SMNVEV (reference sequence). CDR3 length: 15 residues. Whole-study results and caveats: The share of CD8+ T cells held by dominant NKG2C+ clonotypes was about 1.0-7.5% in several donors. In a handful of donors, dominant clonotypes made up about 28.3-60.1% of CD3+CD56-NKG2C+ cells.

This sequence originates from a woman between 18 and 69 years old in good health. This sequence joins TRBV27 and TRBJ2-7; TCRdb's assignment of TRBD1 cannot be checked, as there is no DNA. Material: blood T cells: a sorted CD56 or NKG2C T cell subset, CD4+ or CD8+ T cells, or bulk PBMC T cells (not recorded which). The CDR3 reads CASSPPDRGPEEQYF.